A selection of T cell receptor beta chains follows, all from one sample in a study of shared clonotypes between healthy human individuals. TCRdb's table, derived via immunoSEQ multiplex PCR, lists solely in-frame clones and lacks some. This sample has more than 2 million clones; nearly 97% occur once, and the top ten carry about 0.13%. Material: naive CD4+ T cells sorted from blood. The receptors were gathered from a man between 18 and 29 years old in good health. Both conserved end residues are trimmed from each CDR3.

j_gene: TRBJ2-7; v_gene: TRBV5-1; CDR3aa: ASSSSGGILYEQY
j_gene: TRBJ2-2; v_gene: TRBV30; CDR3aa: AWSRFHNGELF
j_gene: TRBJ1-5; v_gene: TRBV10-1; CDR3aa: ASSEGQGGQPQH
j_gene: TRBJ2-3; v_gene: TRBV6-1; CDR3aa: ASSPFLTDTQY
j_gene: TRBJ2-7; v_gene: TRBV25-1; CDR3aa: ASSEEWSSYEQY
j_gene: TRBJ1-2; v_gene: TRBV25-1; CDR3aa: ASSVGNYGYT
j_gene: TRBJ1-1; v_gene: TRBV28; CDR3aa: ASSYDTGDTEAF
j_gene: TRBJ2-3; v_gene: TRBV6-5; CDR3aa: ASSHAGGPDTQY
j_gene: TRBJ1-4; v_gene: TRBV4-3; CDR3aa: ASSQEGSGGEKLF
j_gene: TRBJ2-3; v_gene: TRBV10-3; CDR3aa: AISEGLTGY
j_gene: TRBJ2-2; v_gene: TRBV2; CDR3aa: ASMVNTGELF
j_gene: TRBJ1-5; v_gene: TRBV11-2; CDR3aa: ASSEAWGQPQH
j_gene: TRBJ1-2; v_gene: TRBV2; CDR3aa: ASSVYTSNYGYT
j_gene: TRBJ2-5; v_gene: TRBV4-2; CDR3aa: ASSLTRLPLAGGVAQY
j_gene: TRBJ2-7; v_gene: TRBV7-2; CDR3aa: ASSPSGISYEQY
j_gene: TRBJ2-7; v_gene: TRBV19; CDR3aa: ASSPRWAGEQY
j_gene: TRBJ2-1; v_gene: TRBV11-3; CDR3aa: ASSRAGASSYNEQF
j_gene: TRBJ2-3; v_gene: TRBV5-1; CDR3aa: ASSLTASTDTQY
j_gene: TRBJ2-7; v_gene: TRBV6-1; CDR3aa: AGGGRTVYSYEQY
j_gene: TRBJ1-2; v_gene: TRBV10-3; CDR3aa: AISDYRGTGYT
j_gene: TRBJ1-4; v_gene: TRBV28; CDR3aa: ASSFRRATNEKLF
j_gene: TRBJ1-2; v_gene: TRBV30; CDR3aa: AWSGDRANYGYT